Following are 7 T cell receptor beta chains from one sample sequenced in a study of graft-versus-host responses after intestinal transplantation. These receptors lack a known antigen. Some clones are missing from TCRdb's copy, which holds only in-frame ones; the method was immunoSEQ multiplex PCR. The sample yields about 100,000 clones, roughly 87% seen once. The input for sequencing was unstimulated CD4+ T cells sorted from spleen or lymph node cells, taken before transplant. The receptors shown here come from a human donor who was the organ donor for an intestinal transplant.

This CDR3 is CAISEGQGEQYF. In DNA, the CDR3 is TGTGCCATCAGTGAGGGACAGGGCGAGCAGTACTTC. The V gene is TRBV10-3, the J gene TRBJ2-7; 8 nucleotides line up with TRBD1. CDR3 length: 12 residues. Germline-derived CDR1 and CDR2 are ENHRY and SYGVKD. Trimming took 2 bases from V and 6 from J; bases not matched to a gene: 0.

The chain carries TRBV6-5 and TRBJ2-7; D call uncertain. The CDR3 covers 12 residues. Germline CDR1 is MNHEY and CDR2 is SVGAGI. The germline V and J ends were trimmed by 4 bases and 3 bases, with 7 bases remaining between them. For the CDR3, the DNA is TGTGCCAGCAGTTCCCCCTTCTACGAGCAGTACTTC. Its protein is CASSSPFYEQYF.

The chain employs TRBV6-1 and TRBJ1-1, with 7 bases fitting TRBD1. The trim removed 5 bases at V and 1 base at J, leaving 7 bases unmatched. This CDR3 comprises 15 residues. CDR1 is MNHNS and CDR2 is SASEGT in the germline V gene. The CDR3 protein is CASSQRQGWNTEAFF. The CDR3 region has the DNA TGTGCCAGCAGTCAACGACAGGGTTGGAACACTGAAGCTTTCTTT.

The genes are TRBV2 and TRBJ2-1, with D perhaps given as TRBD1 or TRBD2 (5 bases each). Germline lookup yields CDR1 SNHLY and CDR2 FYNNEI. V was cut by 3 bases and J by 9 bases, with 18 bases left in between. The CDR3 totals 15 residues. For the CDR3, the DNA is TGTGCCAGCAGTGATTTCGGTCGGGGCGCTCGTGAGCAGTTCTTC. This sequence encodes CASSDFGRGAREQFF.

This clone was recorded a few times. This chain uses TRBV4-2 with TRBJ1-3; D ambiguous. Trimming cost V 5 bases and J 1 base, with 0 bases left between them. Germline CDR1 is LGHNA and CDR2 is YNFKEQ. The CDR3 has 11 residues. The CDR3 nucleotides are TGTGCCAGCAGCTCTGGAAACACCATATATTTT. Amino acids: CASSSGNTIYF.

The chain is built from TRBV28 and TRBJ2-1, with 9 nucleotides matching TRBD1. The V gene end was trimmed by 3 bases and the J gene end by 1 base; junction bases not matched to a gene: 7. The length of the CDR3 is 17 residues. The germline V gene has CDR1 MDHEN and CDR2 SYDVKM. Here the CDR3 reads CASSFSSGTGSYNEQFF. CDR3 DNA: TGTGCCAGCAGTTTTTCCTCCGGGACAGGGTCCTACAATGAGCAGTTCTTC.

This rearrangement joins TRBV15 to TRBJ1-6; D is ambiguous. Germline lookup yields CDR1 LNHNV and CDR2 YYDKDF (reference sequence). Trimming shortened V by 0 bases and J by 4 bases, and 13 bases separated the two germline ends. The length of the CDR3 is 17 residues. CDR3 loop: CATSRDLDSRYNSPLHF. As DNA, the CDR3 is TGTGCCACCAGCAGAGATCTAGACTCCCGATATAATTCACCCCTCCACTTT. Variable domain in full (rest from reference TRBV15 and TRBJ1-6): DAMVIQNPRYQVTQFGKPVTLSCSQTLNHNVMYWYQQKSSQAPKLLFHYYDKDFNNEADTPDNFQSRRPNTSFCFLDIRSPGLGDTAMYLCATSRDLDSRYNSPLHFGNGTRLTVT.